What follows are 30 T cell receptor beta chains derived from one specimen sequenced in a study of OX40 agonist ivuxolimab in advanced cancers. The method was immunoSEQ multiplex PCR; TCRdb's version includes in-frame clones alone and lacks a portion of them. The sample holds tens of thousands of clones, about 86% seen once. This specimen was CD4+ or CD8+ T cells sorted from blood, taken in a trial of the OX40 agonist ivuxolimab. The receptors come from an adult with an advanced solid tumor such as melanoma, head and neck, liver or kidney cancer.

V usage is TRBV21-1 and J usage is TRBJ2-5; the tabulated D call, TRBD1, remains unverified against the DNA. TRBV21-1 is designated a pseudogene. The CDR3 length is 14 residues. The CDR3 loop is CASRGQRTQETQYF. In DNA, the CDR3 is TGTGCCAGCAGGGGACAGCGGACCCAAGAGACCCAGTACTTC.

The chain uses TRBV7-9 and TRBJ2-5, with 10 bases fitting TRBD2. Trimming cost V 1 base and J 5 bases; bases outside gene matches: 7. Germline CDR1 and CDR2: SEHNR and FQNEAQ (reference sequence). There are 16 residues in the CDR3. The CDR3 is CASSLGASGSGETQYF. The CDR3 DNA reads as TGTGCCAGCAGCTTAGGTGCTAGCGGGAGCGGTGAGACCCAGTACTTC.

V and J are TRBV6-6 and TRBJ2-3; 9 bases line up with TRBD2. V was pared by 6 bases and J by 1 base, with 8 bases of the junction left unmatched. CDR3 length: 16 residues. Germline values: CDR1 MNHNY, CDR2 SVGAGI (reference sequence). The CDR3 is CASRGNLAGGTDTQYF. In nucleotides, the CDR3 is TGTGCCAGCAGGGGGAATTTAGCGGGGGGCACAGATACGCAGTATTTT.

The chain combines TRBV12-5 with TRBJ2-6; D is unresolved. The CDR3 runs to 13 residues. Trimming removed 7 bases from V and 0 bases from J, with 4 bases in between. From germline, CDR1 is LGHNT and CDR2 FRNRAP. CDR3 coding DNA: TGTGCTAGTGCCAGCTCTGGGGCCAACGTCCTGACTTTC. Its translation: CASASSGANVLTF.

This rearrangement joins TRBV27 to TRBJ1-2; D remains ambiguous. The CDR3 consists of 14 residues. With 6 bases removed from V and 5 bases from J, the gap between germline ends came to 16 bases. CDR1 and CDR2 (germline): MNHEY, SMNVEV (reference sequence). The CDR3 nucleotides read TGTGCCAGCAGACCGAGTAGGACCTTATATGGCTACACCTTC. Residues: CASRPSRTLYGYTF.

V gene TRBV20-1 combines with J gene TRBJ2-1; D remains unclear. Between the trimmed V and J ends, which lost 3 bases and 10 bases, there was a span of 10 bases. CDR1 is DFQATT, CDR2 SNEGSKA, per germline (reference sequence). The CDR3 is made up of 11 amino acids. CDR3 DNA: TGCAGTGCTAGTCGATCGCCAGAGCAGTTCTTC. This encodes CSASRSPEQFF.

V usage is TRBV7-3 and J usage is TRBJ2-2; 11 positions match TRBD2. Germline V lookup: CDR1 SGHTA, CDR2 FQGTGA. The CDR3 length is 16 residues. The J segment lost 5 bases and the V segment lost 5 bases, leaving 7 bases of the junction unmatched. CDR3 DNA: TGTGCCAGCAGCACCGACACTAGCGGGAGAACCGGGGAGCTGTTTTTT. Amino acids: CASSTDTSGRTGELFF.

This chain connects TRBV19 to TRBJ2-4; no clear D. The germline CDR1 and CDR2 sequences are LNHDA and SQIVND (reference sequence). This CDR3 is built from 13 residues. V was trimmed by 5 bases and J by 8 bases, leaving 13 bases between them. CDR3 region: CASSPAEGDIQYF. CDR3 in DNA: TGTGCCAGTAGTCCGGCAGAAGGTGACATTCAGTACTTC. Combining the CDR3 with reference TRBV19 and TRBJ2-4 gives the whole variable domain DGGITQSPKYLFRKEGQNVTLSCEQNLNHDAMYWYRQDPGQGLRLIYYSQIVNDFQKGDIAEGYSVSREKKESFPLTVTSAQKNPTAFYLCASSPAEGDIQYFGAGTRLSVL.

The rearrangement links TRBV6-5 to TRBJ2-7, with unresolved D. Trimming left V 5 bases short and J 3 bases short, with 11 bases between. The CDR3 is 13 amino acids. Per the germline V gene, CDR1 is MNHEY and CDR2 is SVGAGI. The CDR3 protein is CASSPDPNYEQYF. The CDR3 coding sequence is TGTGCCAGCAGTCCTGACCCCAACTACGAGCAGTACTTC.

The rearrangement joins TRBV6-6 to TRBJ2-7, with a weak D call TRBD1 (5 bases). CDR3 length: 12 residues. Germline CDR1 reads MNHNY; CDR2 reads SVGAGI (reference sequence). The V end lost 6 bases, the J end lost 3 bases, and 9 bases lay between the germline ends. The CDR3 loop is CASSQGGYEQYF. CDR3 DNA: TGTGCCAGCAGCCAGGGTGGCTACGAGCAGTACTTC.

CDR3 coding DNA: TGTGCCAGCAGCTTAAGTGGACTAGCGGGAGGGAAGTTCTTC. Protein: CASSLSGLAGGKFF. This chain uses TRBV7-9 with TRBJ2-1, with 15 bases identical to TRBD2. V lost 2 bases, J lost 14 bases, and 4 bases stayed unmatched. Germline CDR1 and CDR2: SEHNR and FQNEAQ (reference sequence). The CDR3 has 14 amino acids.

This clone is labeled medium-sized (0.01 to 0.1%). The V gene is TRBV5-1, the J gene TRBJ2-7; TRBD2 matches 13 bases. This CDR3 spans 16 amino acids. The V and J ends lost 2 bases and 0 bases, in that order; junction bases with no gene match: 2. The germline gives CDR1 SGHRS, CDR2 YFSETQ. The CDR3 coding sequence is TGCGCCAGCAGCTTATGGACTAGCGGGAGCTCCTACGAGCAGTACTTC. This translates into CASSLWTSGSSYEQYF.

V usage is TRBV4-1 and J usage is TRBJ2-7; TRBD1 aligns across 7 bases. The CDR3 is made up of 15 amino acids. Germline V gene lookup returns CDR1 MGHRA and CDR2 YSYEKL. The V segment lost 2 bases and the J segment 3 bases; nucleotides outside the gene matches: 7. CDR3 protein: CASSQLRDSFYEQYF. For the CDR3, the DNA is TGCGCCAGCAGCCAACTCCGGGACAGTTTCTACGAGCAGTACTTC.

V is TRBV20-1 and J is TRBJ2-7, with D unresolved. V was trimmed by 3 bases and J by 4 bases, leaving 7 bases between them. There are 11 residues in the CDR3. The germline V gene encodes CDR1 DFQATT and CDR2 SNEGSKA (reference sequence). This CDR3 reads CSARVYYEQYF. The CDR3 DNA sequence: TGCAGTGCTAGGGTCTATTACGAGCAGTACTTC.

In DNA form, the CDR3 reads TGTGCCAGCTCACCGCCCCTAGCAGTAAATGAGCAGTTCTTC. It translates to CASSPPLAVNEQFF. The gene calls are TRBV18 and TRBJ2-1; D possibly corresponds to TRBD2 (5 bases). From germline, CDR1 is KGHSH and CDR2 LQKENI. CDR3 length: 14 residues. Trimming took 3 bases from V and 7 from J, leaving 13 bases between them.

The genes are TRBV13 and TRBJ2-5; the D gene is possibly TRBD1 (5 bases). The end of the DNA is better explained by TRBJ2-7, so the J call may be wrong. This CDR3 comprises 13 residues. Germline V gene sequence: CDR1 PRHDT, CDR2 FYEKMQ (reference sequence). The CDR3, as DNA: TGTGCCAGCAGCTTAAGGGGCAGCTACGAGCAGTACTTC. Residues: CASSLRGSYEQYF.

The chain joins TRBV6-4 to TRBJ1-3, with D unclear. Germline V gene lookup returns CDR1 MRHNA and CDR2 SNTAGT. V lost 3 bases and J lost 2, with 5 bases in between. The CDR3 covers 13 residues. CDR3 region: CASSDRPGNTIYF. CDR3 DNA: TGTGCCAGCAGTGATCGACCTGGAAACACCATATATTTT.

V is TRBV6-1 and J is TRBJ1-5; 7 nucleotides agree with TRBD1. The V and J ends lost 8 bases and 2 bases, in that order; junction bases with no gene match: 6. Germline lookup yields CDR1 MNHNS and CDR2 SASEGT. The CDR3 runs to 14 residues. As DNA, the CDR3 is TGTGCCAGCCAACAGGGGCCGGGCAATCAGCCCCAGCATTTT. This translates into CASQQGPGNQPQHF.

This clone was seen a single time. The V call is TRBV29-1, the J call TRBJ2-7; 11 bases align to TRBD1. CDR3 length: 13 residues. The junction had 6 bases not matched to a gene; V was cut back by 7 bases and J by 4 bases. CDR1 SQVTM and CDR2 ANQGSEA come from the germline V gene. The DNA of the CDR3 is TGCAGCGCGGCGGACAGGGGGCTGTACGAGCAGTACTTC. Translation: CSAADRGLYEQYF.

The gene calls are TRBV4-2 and TRBJ2-7; TRBD2 matches 7 bases. The length of the CDR3 is 16 residues. Trimming at V came to 1 base and at J to 7 bases, leaving 13 bases not matched to a gene. CDR1 and CDR2 (germline): LGHNA, YNFKEQ. The CDR3 region is CASSQGSGSAVGEQYF. The CDR3 DNA sequence: TGTGCCAGCAGCCAAGGTAGCGGGTCGGCTGTTGGGGAGCAGTACTTC.

J is TRBJ2-7 and V is TRBV28; either TRBD1 or TRBD2 may supply D (5 bases each). This CDR3 has 13 amino acids. The germline gives CDR1 MDHEN, CDR2 SYDVKM. V was shortened by 7 bases and J by 3 bases, with 13 bases between the two germline ends. The CDR3: CASTERGVYEQYF. CDR3 nucleotide sequence: TGTGCCAGCACCGAAAGAGGGGTCTACGAGCAGTACTTC.

Relative to its sample, this clone is medium-sized. V usage is TRBV28 and J usage is TRBJ1-1; 11 bases are a match to TRBD1. J gave up 3 bases and V 1 base, and 10 bases lay outside the gene matches. The CDR3 has 18 residues. Per the germline V gene, CDR1 is MDHEN and CDR2 is SYDVKM. The CDR3 bases are TGTGCCAGCAGTTTATTGGTGGGACAGGGGGATATGGACACTGAAGCTTTCTTT. Amino acid sequence: CASSLLVGQGDMDTEAFF.

CDR3 coding DNA: TGCAGTGCACTTGACAGGGCCCACGAGCAGTACTTC. Protein: CSALDRAHEQYF. This rearrangement joins TRBV29-1 to TRBJ2-7; 7 bases fit TRBD1. CDR1 SQVTM and CDR2 ANQGSEA come from the germline V gene. The CDR3 extends over 12 amino acids.

The gene calls are TRBV29-1 and TRBJ2-2; 10 bases align to TRBD1. The trim removed 7 bases at V and 1 base at J, leaving 3 bases unmatched. The V gene's germline CDR1 is SQVTM and CDR2 ANQGSEA. There are 14 residues in the CDR3. This CDR3 is CSAGQGLNTGELFF. CDR3 sequence (DNA): TGCAGCGCGGGACAGGGGCTGAACACCGGGGAGCTGTTTTTT.

The chain has TRBV30 and TRBJ2-2; D assignment may be TRBD1 or TRBD2 (5 bases each). Germline V gene data show CDR1 as GTSNPN and CDR2 as SVGIG (reference sequence). The germline V and J ends were trimmed by 3 bases and 0 bases, with 11 bases remaining between them. CDR3 length equals 15 residues. CDR3 region: CAWRVRGPNTGELFF. The CDR3 DNA is TGTGCCTGGAGGGTTAGGGGACCGAACACCGGGGAGCTGTTTTTT.

This clone was observed once. The chain is built from TRBV5-8 and TRBJ2-3; 7 nucleotides agree with TRBD1. J was trimmed by 4 bases and V by 0 bases; bases with no gene match: 2. CDR1 SGHTS and CDR2 YDEGEE come from the germline V gene. The CDR3 is made up of 14 amino acids. The CDR3 protein is CASSLGQGADTQYF. The CDR3 region has the DNA TGTGCCAGCAGCTTGGGACAGGGTGCAGATACGCAGTATTTT.

The chain joins TRBV11-3 to TRBJ1-6; D remains unclear. The V gene's germline CDR1 is SGHNT and CDR2 YENEEA. V gave up 5 bases and J gave up 3 bases, with 20 bases separating them. The CDR3 consists of 18 residues. The CDR3 DNA sequence: TGTGCCAGCAGCCCTCAACTCCGGGCCCGAGGCTATAATTCACCCCTCCACTTT. It codes for CASSPQLRARGYNSPLHF. Variable domain in full (rest from reference TRBV11-3 and TRBJ1-6): EAGVVQSPRYKIIEKKQPVAFWCNPISGHNTLYWYLQNLGQGPELLIRYENEEAVDDSQLPKDRFSAERLKGVDSTLKIQPAELGDSAVYLCASSPQLRARGYNSPLHFGNGTRLTVT.

The V and J genes are TRBV6-5 and TRBJ2-7; a weak D match, TRBD2 (5 bases). The V end lost 2 bases, the J end lost 1 base, and 12 bases lay between the germline ends. CDR3 size: 15 residues. Germline V gene lookup returns CDR1 MNHEY and CDR2 SVGAGI. CDR3 coding DNA: TGTGCCAGCAGTTACACGGGGTGGGGATCCTACGAGCAGTACTTC. Translated, it gives CASSYTGWGSYEQYF.

Only a few counts were recorded for this clone. The chain combines TRBV6-1 with TRBJ1-5; tentative D call: TRBD1 (5 bases). CDR1 is MNHNS, CDR2 SASEGT, per germline. The CDR3 extends over 15 amino acids. V was pared by 1 base and J by 3 bases, with 10 bases between. The DNA of the CDR3 is TGTGCCAGCAGTGAAGGACAGTCAATCAATCAGCCCCAGCATTTT. This translates into CASSEGQSINQPQHF.

The J gene is TRBJ1-1, the V gene TRBV28, with D hard to call. The CDR3 is 13 residues long. Germline lookup yields CDR1 MDHEN and CDR2 SYDVKM. The germline V and J ends were trimmed by 3 bases and 11 bases, with 16 bases remaining between them. DNA of the CDR3: TGTGCCAGCAGTTTTATCGACAAAGGTCGGGCTTTCTTT. Residues: CASSFIDKGRAFF. Together with reference TRBV28 and TRBJ1-1, the CDR3 gives the full variable domain: DVKVTQSSRYLVKRTGEKVFLECVQDMDHENMFWYRQDPGLGLRLIYFSYDVKMKEKGDIPEGYSVSREKKERFSLILESASTNQTSMYLCASSFIDKGRAFFGQGTRLTVV.